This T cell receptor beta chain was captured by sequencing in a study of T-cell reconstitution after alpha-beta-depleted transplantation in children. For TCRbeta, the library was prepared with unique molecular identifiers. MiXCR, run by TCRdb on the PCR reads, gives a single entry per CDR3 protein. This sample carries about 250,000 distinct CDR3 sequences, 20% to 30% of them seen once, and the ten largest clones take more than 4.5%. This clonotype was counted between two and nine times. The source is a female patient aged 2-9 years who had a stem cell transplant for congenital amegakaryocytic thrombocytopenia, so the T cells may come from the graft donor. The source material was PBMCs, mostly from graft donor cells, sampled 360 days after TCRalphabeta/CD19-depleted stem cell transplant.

In DNA form, the CDR3 reads TGTGCCATCAGTGGGACAAGGGGGACTGGCTACACCTTC. Translation: CAISGTRGTGYTF. This chain joins TRBV10-3 and TRBJ1-2; D possibly corresponds to TRBD1 (6 bases). This CDR3 spans 13 amino acids. The germline gives CDR1 ENHRY, CDR2 SYGVKD. Deletions cut 4 bases from V and 7 bases from J, with 13 bases between.